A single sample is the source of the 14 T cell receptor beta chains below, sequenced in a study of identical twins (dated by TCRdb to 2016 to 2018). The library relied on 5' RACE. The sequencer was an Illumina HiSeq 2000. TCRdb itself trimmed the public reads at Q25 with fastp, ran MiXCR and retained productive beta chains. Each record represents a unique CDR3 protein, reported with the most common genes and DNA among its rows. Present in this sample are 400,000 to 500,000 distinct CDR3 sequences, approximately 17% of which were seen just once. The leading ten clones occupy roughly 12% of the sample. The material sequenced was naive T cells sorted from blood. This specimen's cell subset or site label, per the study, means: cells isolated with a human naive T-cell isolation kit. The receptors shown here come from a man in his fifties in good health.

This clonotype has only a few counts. In nucleotides, the CDR3 is TGTGCCAGCAGTTTTAGACAGGGCCCTGAGACCCAGTACTTC. Encoded protein: CASSFRQGPETQYF. The rearrangement joins TRBV12-3 or TRBV12-4 to TRBJ2-5; 7 bases agree with TRBD1. The CDR3 has 14 residues. With V trimmed by 3 bases and J by 5 bases, 6 bases remained unmatched.

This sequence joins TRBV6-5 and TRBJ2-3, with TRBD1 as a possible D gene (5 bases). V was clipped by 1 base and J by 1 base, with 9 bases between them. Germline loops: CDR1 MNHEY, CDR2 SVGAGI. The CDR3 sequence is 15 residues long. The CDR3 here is CASSYFGRGTDTQYF. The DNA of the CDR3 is TGTGCCAGCAGTTACTTCGGCAGGGGCACAGATACGCAGTATTTT.

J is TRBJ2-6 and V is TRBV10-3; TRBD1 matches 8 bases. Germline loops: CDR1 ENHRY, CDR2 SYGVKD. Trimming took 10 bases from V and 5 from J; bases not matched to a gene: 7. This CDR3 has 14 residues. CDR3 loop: CATSDRDWANVLTF. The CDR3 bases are TGTGCCACCTCGGACAGGGACTGGGCCAACGTCCTGACTTTC.

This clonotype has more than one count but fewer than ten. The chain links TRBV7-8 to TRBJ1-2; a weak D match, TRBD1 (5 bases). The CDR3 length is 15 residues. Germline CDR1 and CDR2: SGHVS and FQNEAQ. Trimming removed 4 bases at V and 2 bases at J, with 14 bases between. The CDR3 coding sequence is TGTGCCAGCAGCTCCGGTGGGGGTGGAAACTATGGCTACACCTTC. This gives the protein CASSSGGGGNYGYTF.

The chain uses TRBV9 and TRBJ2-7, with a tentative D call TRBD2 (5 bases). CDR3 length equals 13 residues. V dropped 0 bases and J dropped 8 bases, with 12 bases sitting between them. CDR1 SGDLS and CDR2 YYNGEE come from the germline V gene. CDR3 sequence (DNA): TGTGCCAGCAGCGTAGGCGAGGGAGCAAAGCAGTACTTC. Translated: CASSVGEGAKQYF.

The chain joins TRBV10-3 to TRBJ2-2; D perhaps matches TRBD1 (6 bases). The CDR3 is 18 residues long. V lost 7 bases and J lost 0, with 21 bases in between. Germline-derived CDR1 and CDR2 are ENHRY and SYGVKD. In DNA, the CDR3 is TGTGCCATCACCTTCCCGGACAGCCTTCACCCGAACACCGGGGAGCTGTTTTTT. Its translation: CAITFPDSLHPNTGELFF.

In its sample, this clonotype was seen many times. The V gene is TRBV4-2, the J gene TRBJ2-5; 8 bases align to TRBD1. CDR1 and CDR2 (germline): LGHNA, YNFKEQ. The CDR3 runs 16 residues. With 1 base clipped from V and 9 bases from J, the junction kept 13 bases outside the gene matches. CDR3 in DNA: TGTGCCAGCAGCCAAGTGCCAGGGGGCCGAGAAATGGCCCAGTACTTC. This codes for CASSQVPGGREMAQYF.

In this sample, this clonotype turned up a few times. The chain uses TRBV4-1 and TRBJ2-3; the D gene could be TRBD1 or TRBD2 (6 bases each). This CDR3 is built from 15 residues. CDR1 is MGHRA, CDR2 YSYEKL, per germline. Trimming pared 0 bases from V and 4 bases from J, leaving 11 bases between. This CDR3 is CASSQDRGRSDTQYF. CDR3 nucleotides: TGCGCCAGCAGCCAAGATCGGGGGCGTTCAGATACGCAGTATTTT.

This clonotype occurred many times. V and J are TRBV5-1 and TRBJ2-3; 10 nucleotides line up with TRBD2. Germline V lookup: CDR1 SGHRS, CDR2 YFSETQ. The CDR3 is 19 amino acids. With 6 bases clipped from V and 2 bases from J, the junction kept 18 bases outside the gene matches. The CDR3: CASNPKPPERGGLTDTQYF. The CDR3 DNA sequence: TGCGCCAGCAATCCGAAGCCTCCGGAGCGGGGGGGACTCACAGATACGCAGTATTTT.

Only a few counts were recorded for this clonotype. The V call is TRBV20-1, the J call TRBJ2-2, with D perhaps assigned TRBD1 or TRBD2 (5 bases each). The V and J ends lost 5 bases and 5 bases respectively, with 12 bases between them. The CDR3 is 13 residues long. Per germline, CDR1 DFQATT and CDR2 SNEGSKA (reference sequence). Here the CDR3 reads CSAPGPETGELFF. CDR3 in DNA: TGCAGTGCTCCGGGACCAGAGACCGGGGAGCTGTTTTTT.

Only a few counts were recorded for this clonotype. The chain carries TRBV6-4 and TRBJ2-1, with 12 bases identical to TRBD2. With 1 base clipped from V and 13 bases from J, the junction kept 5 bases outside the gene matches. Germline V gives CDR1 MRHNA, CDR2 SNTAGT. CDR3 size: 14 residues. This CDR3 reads CASSDLLAGGKQFF. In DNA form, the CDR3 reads TGTGCCAGCAGTGACTTACTAGCGGGAGGTAAACAGTTCTTC.

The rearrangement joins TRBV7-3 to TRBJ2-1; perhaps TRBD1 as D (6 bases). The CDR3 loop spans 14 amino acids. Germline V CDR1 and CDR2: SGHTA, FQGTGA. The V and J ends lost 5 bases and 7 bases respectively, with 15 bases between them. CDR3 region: CASSLRQVSNEQFF. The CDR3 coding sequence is TGTGCCAGCAGCCTAAGACAGGTTTCGAATGAGCAGTTCTTC.

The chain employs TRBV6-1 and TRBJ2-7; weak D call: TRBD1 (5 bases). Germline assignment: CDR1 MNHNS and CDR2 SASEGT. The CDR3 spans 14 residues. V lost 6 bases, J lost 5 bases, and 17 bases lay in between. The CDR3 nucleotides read TGTGCCAGCAGCAGGATGGCAGGGAATAACGAGCAGTACTTC. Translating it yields CASSRMAGNNEQYF.

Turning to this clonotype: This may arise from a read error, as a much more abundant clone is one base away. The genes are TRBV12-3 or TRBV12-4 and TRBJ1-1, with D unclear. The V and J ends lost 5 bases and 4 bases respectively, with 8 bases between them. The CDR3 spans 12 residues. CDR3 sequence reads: CASSKRSTEAFF. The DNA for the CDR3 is TGTGCCAGCAGTAAAAGGTCCACTGAAGCTTTCTTT.